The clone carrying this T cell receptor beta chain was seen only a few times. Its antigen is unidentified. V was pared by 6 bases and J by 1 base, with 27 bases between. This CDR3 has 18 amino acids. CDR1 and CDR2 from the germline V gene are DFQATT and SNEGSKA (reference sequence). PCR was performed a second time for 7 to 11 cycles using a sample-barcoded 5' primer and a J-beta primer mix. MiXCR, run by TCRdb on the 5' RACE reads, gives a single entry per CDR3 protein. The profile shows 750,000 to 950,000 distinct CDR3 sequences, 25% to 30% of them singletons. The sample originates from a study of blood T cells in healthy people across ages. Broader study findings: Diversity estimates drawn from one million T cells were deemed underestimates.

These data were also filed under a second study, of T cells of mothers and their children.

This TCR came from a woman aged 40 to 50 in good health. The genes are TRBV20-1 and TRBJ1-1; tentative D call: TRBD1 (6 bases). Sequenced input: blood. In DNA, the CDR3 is TGCAGTGCGAAGCGCCCCAGGGGAGGGCAATGGGGGAACACTGAAGCTTTCTTT. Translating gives CSAKRPRGGQWGNTEAFF.